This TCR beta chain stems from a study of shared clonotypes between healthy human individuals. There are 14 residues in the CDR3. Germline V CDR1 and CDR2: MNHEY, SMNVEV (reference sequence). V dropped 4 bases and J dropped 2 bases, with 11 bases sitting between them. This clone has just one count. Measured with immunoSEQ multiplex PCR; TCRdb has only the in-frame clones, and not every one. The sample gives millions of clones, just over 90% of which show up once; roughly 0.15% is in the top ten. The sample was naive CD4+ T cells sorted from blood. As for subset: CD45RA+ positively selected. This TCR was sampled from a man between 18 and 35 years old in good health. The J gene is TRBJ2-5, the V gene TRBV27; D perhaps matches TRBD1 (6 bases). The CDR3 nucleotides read TGTGCCAGCAGTTCTGACAGGATACAAGAGACCCAGTACTTC. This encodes CASSSDRIQETQYF.